This TCR beta chain was identified during a study of cytomegalovirus exposure and HLA in healthy donors. General study findings and limits: In an earlier analysis, in 540 or so donors, most V segments appeared productive either ~90% or ~30% of the time.

Regarding donors, all were healthy bone marrow donors. PCR used 60 Vbeta primers and 13 Jbeta primers. Sequenced by immunoSEQ multiplex PCR; TCRdb stores in-frame clones only, minus some. Here the sample spans roughly 180,000 clones, more than 65% being singletons. On this clone itself: The antigen remains unidentified.

Trimming stripped 4 bases from V and 0 bases from J, with 11 bases between. The germline V gene encodes CDR1 SGHTS and CDR2 YDEGEE. The CDR3 totals 15 residues. The sample was PBMCs. The sequence was obtained from a female donor in good health and CMV-seronegative. The J gene is TRBJ1-5, the V gene TRBV5-8, with no clear D. The DNA for the CDR3 is TGTGCCAGCAGCGTGGGTGGGCCTAGCAATCAGCCCCAGCATTTT. This encodes CASSVGGPSNQPQHF. Combining the CDR3 with reference TRBV5-8 and TRBJ1-5 gives the whole variable domain EAGVTQSPTHLIKTRGQQATLRCSPISGHTSVYWYQQALGLGLQFLLWYDEGEERNRGNFPPRFSGRQFPNYSSELNVNALELEDSALYLCASSVGGPSNQPQHFGDGTRLSIL.